There are many counts of the clone carrying this T cell receptor beta chain. Its antigen remains unknown. The sample originates from a study of response to subunit inactivated influenza vaccine. CDR1 SNHLY and CDR2 FYNNEI come from the germline V gene. There are 12 residues in the CDR3. V was pared by 8 bases and J by 4 bases, with 12 bases between. TCRdb re-called the RT-PCR reads with MiXCR, one entry per CDR3 protein. The sample includes fewer than 600,000 distinct CDR3 sequences, around 7.9% of them seen just once. Study conclusions and caveats: It was the authors' suggestion that each seasonal influenza vaccination recruits few new T cells.

The rearrangement links TRBV2 to TRBJ2-7; possible D gene TRBD2, 5 bases. This clonotype originated in a man aged 45-69 years who received an inactivated influenza vaccine. Source: PBMCs from blood, taken roughly 24 months after vaccination. As DNA, the CDR3 is TGTGCCAGCGAGAGGGAAACTTACGAGCAGTACTTC. Translated, it gives CASERETYEQYF.